The 16 T cell receptor beta chains presented below share a single source sample, sequenced in a study of graft-versus-host responses after intestinal transplantation (dated by TCRdb to 2020 to 2022). Libraries were made using the immunoSEQ multiplex PCR assay. Here the immuneACCESS table is served through TCRdb, limited to in-frame sequences with V and J called. Missing clones are a known gap in these copies; in checked studies unresolved V genes cover under half, and the rest lacks a known reason. The sample has approximately 40,000 clones on record, around 90% of them singletons. The ten largest clones represent 2% to 2.5% of the sample. This specimen consisted of PBMCs, obtained approximately 320 days after intestinal transplant. Every receptor here comes from a human patient who received an intestinal transplant, so some T cells may come from the graft donor.

The chain has TRBV2 and TRBJ2-5, with 7 bases matching TRBD2. V shed 10 bases and J 4 bases; nucleotides not matched to a gene: 6. The germline CDR1 and CDR2 sequences are SNHLY and FYNNEI. The CDR3 has 12 amino acids. The CDR3 spells CATRGEGETQYF. CDR3 coding DNA: TGTGCCACCAGAGGGGAGGGAGAGACCCAGTACTTC. The full variable domain, rest sourced from reference TRBV2 and TRBJ2-5, is EPEVTQTPSHQVTQMGQEVILRCVPISNHLYFYWYRQILGQKVEFLVSFYNNEISEKSEIFDDQFSVERPDGSNFTLKIRSTKLEDSAMYFCATRGEGETQYFGPGTRLLVL.

This sequence joins TRBV5-4 and TRBJ1-5; TRBD1 is a possible D gene (5 bases). Germline lookup yields CDR1 SGHNT and CDR2 YYREEE (reference sequence). The CDR3 loop spans 15 amino acids. Deletions cut 4 bases from V and 2 bases from J, with 13 bases between. In DNA form, the CDR3 reads TGTGCCAGCAGCCTGGGGTCGGGGGGCAATCAGCCCCAGCATTTT. This encodes CASSLGSGGNQPQHF.

This rearrangement joins TRBV6-1 to TRBJ2-4; D gene uncertain. This CDR3 comprises 14 residues. Germline V gene data show CDR1 as MNHNS and CDR2 as SASEGT. Trimming removed 1 base from V and 0 bases from J, with 4 bases in between. The DNA of the CDR3 is TGTGCCAGCAGTGAAGGTGGAGCCAAAAACATTCAGTACTTC. This encodes CASSEGGAKNIQYF.

The CDR3 bases are TGTGCCAGCAGACCCATACAGGGTCAATTGGGAAAACTGTTTTTT. This gives the protein CASRPIQGQLGKLFF. V gene TRBV7-9 combines with J gene TRBJ1-4, with D possibly TRBD1 on 6 matching bases. The V end lost 6 bases, the J end lost 10 bases, and 21 bases lay between the germline ends. The CDR3 spans 15 residues. Germline V gene data show CDR1 as SEHNR and CDR2 as FQNEAQ (reference sequence).

A word on this clone: Within the sample, other DNA sequences also encode this same CDR3. The chain recombines TRBV7-3 with TRBJ1-1; D not resolved. The CDR3 extends over 13 amino acids. Germline CDR1 SGHTA, CDR2 FQGTGA. V was shortened by 3 bases and J by 1 base, with 6 bases between the two germline ends. This CDR3 is CASSLKRNTEAFF. CDR3 DNA: TGTGCCAGCAGCTTGAAAAGGAACACTGAAGCTTTCTTT.

The chain uses TRBV5-4 and TRBJ1-1; D may be TRBD1 (5 bases). With 3 bases removed from V and 12 bases from J, the gap between germline ends came to 18 bases. Germline assignment: CDR1 SGHNT and CDR2 YYREEE (reference sequence). CDR3 length: 13 amino acids. The CDR3 sequence is CASSYWQGSETFF. CDR3 DNA: TGTGCCAGCAGCTATTGGCAGGGCTCGGAAACTTTCTTT.

This clone appeared once. This sequence joins TRBV4-1 and TRBJ1-2, with D uncertain. Trimming took 5 bases from V and 1 from J, leaving 8 bases between them. The CDR3 is made up of 13 amino acids. Germline lookup yields CDR1 MGHRA and CDR2 YSYEKL. CDR3 DNA: TGCGCCAGCAGCTTCCGCCTTAACTATGGCTACACCTTC. Protein sequence: CASSFRLNYGYTF.

The chain employs TRBV6-5 and TRBJ1-2; 8 positions agree with TRBD1. The CDR3 runs to 14 residues. V shed 5 bases, J shed 7 bases, and the junction held 9 bases outside the gene matches. Germline-derived CDR1 and CDR2 are MNHEY and SVGAGI. Here the CDR3 reads CASSEGADRAGYTF. The CDR3 DNA follows: TGTGCCAGCAGTGAAGGGGCGGACAGGGCTGGCTACACCTTC.

V and J are TRBV6-1 and TRBJ2-1; 7 bases match TRBD2. The CDR3 sequence is 13 residues long. CDR1 is MNHNS, CDR2 SASEGT, per germline. J gave up 9 bases and V 3 bases, and 5 bases lay outside the gene matches. The CDR3 reads CASSDNSGGEQFF. The CDR3, as DNA: TGTGCCAGCAGTGACAACTCGGGGGGTGAGCAGTTCTTC.

To note about this clone: Other DNA sequences within the sample encode an identical CDR3. The DNA of the CDR3 is TGTGCCAGCAGAACGACAGGGACCTACGAGCAGTACTTC. It yields the protein CASRTTGTYEQYF. V usage is TRBV28 and J usage is TRBJ2-7, with TRBD1 matching 7 bases. CDR1 is MDHEN, CDR2 SYDVKM, per germline. This CDR3 region has 13 residues. V dropped 6 bases and J dropped 2; count of bases not matched to a gene: 4.

CDR3 protein: CASTSGRAPTDTQYF. In DNA, the CDR3 is TGTGCCAGCACCAGCGGGAGGGCCCCCACAGATACGCAGTATTTT. This chain uses TRBV28 with TRBJ2-3; 10 nucleotides align to TRBD2. The germline CDR1 and CDR2 sequences are MDHEN and SYDVKM. Trimming cost V 7 bases and J 2 bases; bases outside gene matches: 6. This CDR3 is 15 amino acids long. Combining the CDR3 with reference TRBV28 and TRBJ2-3 gives the whole variable domain DVKVTQSSRYLVKRTGEKVFLECVQDMDHENMFWYRQDPGLGLRLIYFSYDVKMKEKGDIPEGYSVSREKKERFSLILESASTNQTSMYLCASTSGRAPTDTQYFGPGTRLTVL.

This sequence joins TRBV6-1 and TRBJ2-7, with D possibly called TRBD1 or TRBD2 (6 bases each). Germline values: CDR1 MNHNS, CDR2 SASEGT. The CDR3 length is 14 residues. The germline V and J ends were trimmed by 6 bases and 2 bases, with 14 bases remaining between them. The CDR3 sequence: CASSPQGGPYEQYF. The CDR3 DNA reads as TGTGCCAGCAGCCCACAGGGAGGTCCCTACGAGCAGTACTTC.

The genes are TRBV28 and TRBJ1-2; 8 nucleotides match TRBD1. The CDR3 has 15 amino acids. The V gene's germline CDR1 is MDHEN and CDR2 SYDVKM. V was pared by 4 bases and J by 5 bases, with 9 bases of the junction left unmatched. Written as DNA, the CDR3 is TGTGCCAGCAGTTCACAGGGGGAGCATAGATATGGCTACACCTTC. This translates into CASSSQGEHRYGYTF.

The chain is built from TRBV7-6 and TRBJ2-7; D may be TRBD2 (5 bases). V was clipped by 1 base and J by 1 base, with 8 bases between them. This CDR3 is built from 14 residues. Germline V gene data show CDR1 as SGHVS and CDR2 as FNYEAQ. CDR3 coding DNA: TGTGCCAGCAGCTTAGACCCGGGGTCCTACGAGCAGTACTTC. It codes for CASSLDPGSYEQYF. Full variable domain (rest looked up from reference TRBV7-6 and TRBJ2-7): GAGVSQSPRYKVTKRGQDVALRCDPISGHVSLYWYRQALGQGPEFLTYFNYEAQQDKSGLPNDRFSAERPEGSISTLTIQRTEQRDSAMYRCASSLDPGSYEQYFGPGTRLTVT.

The rearrangement links TRBV27 to TRBJ2-1; 8 bases are shared with TRBD2. Trimming cost V 2 bases and J 9 bases; bases outside gene matches: 15. The CDR3 spans 17 residues. Germline V CDR1 and CDR2: MNHEY, SMNVEV (reference sequence). The CDR3 reads CASSLTDLAGPTGEQFF. Here the CDR3 DNA reads TGTGCCAGCAGTTTAACCGACTTAGCGGGGCCTACGGGTGAGCAGTTCTTC.

This clone was found once. The chain couples TRBV9 to TRBJ2-1, with a tentative D call TRBD2 (6 bases). V was shortened by 3 bases and J by 1 base, with 14 bases between the two germline ends. The CDR3 spans 16 residues. The V gene's germline CDR1 is SGDLS and CDR2 YYNGEE. CDR3 bases: TGTGCCAGCAGCGCCGGACCGGGGGTTTCCTACAATGAGCAGTTCTTC. Protein product: CASSAGPGVSYNEQFF.